The next 10 T cell receptor beta chains were all read from a single sample in a study of T cells after yellow fever vaccination. TCRdb re-called the 5' RACE reads through MiXCR, storing one row per CDR3 protein. The sample consists of 200,000 to 300,000 distinct CDR3 sequences, about 7% of them appearing once. Sample: CD4+ T cells sorted from PBMCs, taken on the day of the yellow fever booster vaccination. Source of these receptors: a man aged 25-45 years who received the YFV17D yellow fever vaccine.

Ten or more counts support this clonotype. The chain joins TRBV7-6 to TRBJ2-3, with D uncertain. Trimming left V 5 bases short and J 6 bases short, with 9 bases between. Germline V lookup: CDR1 SGHVS, CDR2 FNYEAQ. The CDR3 has 12 residues. The CDR3 loop reads CASSREADTQYF. The CDR3 DNA reads TGTGCCAGCAGCCGCGAGGCCGATACGCAGTATTTT.

This clonotype was recorded many times. The chain carries TRBV19 and TRBJ2-7, with 8 bases matching TRBD1. The CDR3 contains 17 residues. V lost 3 bases to trimming and J lost 0 bases; unmatched junction nucleotides: 10. Germline V gene lookup returns CDR1 LNHDA and CDR2 SQIVND (reference sequence). The DNA for the CDR3 is TGTGCCAGTAGTATTGGAGACAGGGGCTTGACCTCCTACGAGCAGTACTTC. Translated: CASSIGDRGLTSYEQYF.

This clonotype was observed a few times. V is TRBV29-1 and J is TRBJ2-1; D remains ambiguous. Germline CDR1 is SQVTM and CDR2 is ANQGSEA. This CDR3 spans 17 amino acids. The V and J ends lost 1 base and 2 bases respectively, with 18 bases between them. The CDR3 DNA reads as TGCAGCGTTGAAGCATGGGGTCAGAGAGGCCCCTACAATGAGCAGTTCTTC. Its translation is CSVEAWGQRGPYNEQFF.

The genes are TRBV7-2 and TRBJ2-7; 10 positions agree with TRBD2. The V gene's germline CDR1 is SGHTA and CDR2 FQGNSA. This CDR3 has 15 residues. The trim removed 2 bases at V and 2 bases at J, leaving 3 bases unmatched. CDR3 coding DNA: TGTGCCAGCAGCTTACGGACTAGCGGTCCCTACGAGCAGTACTTC. Protein: CASSLRTSGPYEQYF.

A few counts support this clonotype. This CDR3 reads CASSLDGTTREQYF. CDR3 sequence (DNA): TGTGCCAGCAGCTTGGACGGGACAACCCGCGAGCAGTACTTC. The chain recombines TRBV5-6 with TRBJ2-7, with D perhaps matching TRBD1 (6 bases). Deletions cut 0 bases from V and 6 bases from J, with 13 bases between. CDR1 SGHDT and CDR2 YYEEEE come from the germline V gene. The CDR3 runs 14 residues. Supplemented by reference TRBV5-6 and TRBJ2-7, the full variable domain reads DAGVTQSPTHLIKTRGQQVTLRCSPKSGHDTVSWYQQALGQGPQFIFQYYEEEERQRGNFPDRFSGHQFPNYSSELNVNALLLGDSALYLCASSLDGTTREQYFGPGTRLTVT.

This clonotype was counted between two and nine times. The chain uses TRBV11-1 and TRBJ2-7; 8 positions agree with TRBD1. V lost 6 bases, J lost 2 bases, and 6 bases stayed unmatched. Germline V CDR1 and CDR2: SGHAT, FQDESV (reference sequence). CDR3 size: 14 residues. CDR3 in amino acids: CASRAGQGPYEQYF. CDR3 sequence (DNA): TGTGCCAGCAGAGCAGGACAGGGTCCCTACGAGCAGTACTTC.

Many counts were recorded for this clonotype. The gene calls are TRBV5-1 and TRBJ2-3, with a possible D match to TRBD1 (5 bases). Germline V gene data show CDR1 as SGHRS and CDR2 as YFSETQ. This CDR3 is built from 13 residues. V shed 4 bases and J shed 3 bases, with 9 bases lying between them. The CDR3 DNA sequence: TGCGCCAGCAGCAGCCGACAGACAGATACGCAGTATTTT. Translated, it gives CASSSRQTDTQYF.

V and J are TRBV5-4 and TRBJ2-3; D unresolved. Germline V gene sequence: CDR1 SGHNT, CDR2 YYREEE (reference sequence). The CDR3 contains 13 residues. V was pared by 5 bases and J by 0 bases, with 7 bases between. The DNA of the CDR3 is TGTGCCAGCAGAGAAATAAGCACAGATACGCAGTATTTT. Protein: CASREISTDTQYF.

This clonotype was found a few times. The chain has TRBV5-5 and TRBJ2-7; possibly TRBD1 or TRBD2 for D (5 bases each). Per germline, CDR1 SGHKS and CDR2 YYEKEE (reference sequence). V was trimmed by 4 bases and J by 6 bases, leaving 17 bases between them. This CDR3 has 14 amino acids. The CDR3 spells CASSQSRPGREQYF. In DNA form, the CDR3 reads TGTGCCAGCAGCCAATCCCGTCCGGGACGCGAGCAGTACTTC.

V usage is TRBV20-1 and J usage is TRBJ2-7; TRBD2 aligns across 11 bases. This CDR3 contains 14 residues. From germline, CDR1 is DFQATT and CDR2 SNEGSKA (reference sequence). Germline trimming cut 5 bases from V and 6 bases from J; bases unmatched to any gene: 9. The CDR3 is CSAGLAGGPGEQYF. The CDR3 DNA sequence: TGCAGTGCTGGCTTAGCGGGAGGGCCAGGCGAGCAGTACTTC.